This T cell receptor (beta chain) was retrieved from a study of T cell therapy product for transplant patients (dated by TCRdb to the late 2010s). A note on the overall study: The wider healthy donor group, in Berlin, Germany, included approximately 20 individuals (about ten male and 9 female) aged roughly 24 to 81 years. The expansion media contained either IL-7 and IL-15 at 10 ng/ml or IL-2 at about 55 U/ml. To assess clonal composition, the researchers compared the TCRbeta repertoires of CMV-specific T-cell products that were either rapamycin-treated or untreated, with both kinds coming from the same donors. The study developed a next-generation autologous adoptive antiviral T-cell product for immunosuppressed solid organ transplant patients, using CMV as the model virus. TCRbeta repertoire analysis of rapamycin-treated and untreated products involved n = 3 healthy donors.

Genomic DNA was extracted with an AllPrep DNA/RNA Kit and TCRbeta CDR3 regions were amplified with the immunoSEQ hsTCRb Kit. Concerning the study's data processing: In-frame CDR3 nucleotide sequences without stop codons were defined as productive rearrangements and were analyzed in immunoSEQ Analyzer 3.0. Clonality was calculated from productive entropy normalized to the number of productive rearrangements, and the Morisita index was used to measure overlap between samples. TCRdb's version of the immuneACCESS table is confined to in-frame rearrangements and falls short of the full clone set. An unresolved V gene accounts for under half of the shortfall where checked; the remainder is of unknown origin. D and trimming come from the DNA, and the V and J calls and clone size come from that table. In all, the sample holds 950 or so clones, and 40% to 55% of those were seen once. The top ten constitute around 25% of the sample.

Results the study describes overall, beyond this receptor: Compared with untreated products, rapamycin-treated products had a more diverse, less clonal TCRbeta repertoire and more distinct clones. Repertoires from different donors showed no overlap, but paired products from the same donor shared many clones. About 70% of the repertoire was covered by the top 10 clones in rapamycin-treated products, versus 90% to 95% in untreated products. It was suggested by the authors that the increased clonal diversity in Rapa-TCPs may reflect survival of low-frequency clones and preferential expansion of central memory T cells.

As for this clone: Its recognized antigen is unknown. No qualities accompany the bases; no much larger clone lies one base away.

The sample's designation stands for: CMVpp65/IE-1-reactive T cells enriched by IFNgamma capture and expanded in vitro. For under seven hours, PBMCs were stimulated with overlapping CMV pp65 and IE-1 peptide pools, with each pool at roughly 0.5 ug/ml. IFNgamma-producing CMV-stimulated cells were positively selected with the IFNgamma Secretion Assay-Cell Enrichment and Detection Kit (Miltenyi Biotec). Enriched IFNgamma+ cells were grown for under 25 days with irradiated autologous feeders together with either IL-7/IL-15 or IL-2. To provide enough cells for different cell sorting steps, buffy coats were used from about 15% of the 19 healthy donors. Peripheral blood mononuclear cells were isolated by Biocoll density gradient centrifugation. Healthy donor buffy coats were obtained from DRK. The source is an adult in good health. The specimen was a sorted cell population cultured from PBMCs.

The CDR3: CASSRYGATNTIYF. The DNA sequence is given as TGTGCCAGCAGCCGGTACGGAGCGACGAACACCATATATTTT. The chain is made from TRBV7-2 and TRBJ1-3; the D gene lacks a confident call. According to the germline V gene, CDR1 reads SGHTA and CDR2 reads FQGNSA. V gives up 5 bases and J gives up 7 bases, and the segment between their germline ends measures 15 bases. The cysteine opens and the phenylalanine closes a CDR3 of 14 amino acids. Here the CDR3 DNA is all that survives: 42 bases in frame from base 1.